These 17 T cell receptor beta chains originate from one sample sequenced in a study of shared clonotypes between healthy human individuals. The table came from immunoSEQ multiplex PCR; TCRdb's copy has only in-frame clones and leaves some out. The table records millions of clones, more than 80% of them present only once. Sequenced material: naive CD4+ T cells sorted from blood. This sample's subset: CD45RA+ positively selected. The receptors derive from a young man in good health.

The chain carries TRBV11-2 and TRBJ2-7, with D tentatively TRBD2 (5 bases). V gave up 0 bases and J gave up 12 bases, with 9 bases separating them. The CDR3 has 11 amino acids. Germline CDR1 and CDR2: SGHAT and FQNNGV. The CDR3 DNA sequence: TGTGCCAGCAGCTTAGAGAGGGATCCGTACTTC. This gives the protein CASSLERDPYF.

This rearrangement joins TRBV19 to TRBJ2-5; 7 bases are shared with TRBD1. Germline V gives CDR1 LNHDA, CDR2 SQIVND (reference sequence). V was clipped by 5 bases and J by 4 bases; unmatched bases: 10. This CDR3 has 15 residues. CDR3 loop: CASSVGQASGETQYF. CDR3 DNA: TGTGCCAGTAGTGTCGGACAGGCCAGCGGAGAGACCCAGTACTTC.

The chain joins TRBV9 to TRBJ2-3, with unresolved D. V lost 0 bases to trimming and J lost 2 bases, with 13 bases between them. The CDR3 runs to 16 residues. Germline V gene lookup returns CDR1 SGDLS and CDR2 YYNGEE. CDR3 region: CASSVEPADPTDTQYF. CDR3 bases: TGTGCCAGCAGCGTAGAGCCAGCAGACCCCACAGATACGCAGTATTTT. The full variable domain, rest sourced from reference TRBV9 and TRBJ2-3, is DSGVTQTPKHLITATGQRVTLRCSPRSGDLSVYWYQQSLDQGLQFLIQYYNGEERAKGNILERFSAQQFPDLHSELNLSSLELGDSALYFCASSVEPADPTDTQYFGPGTRLTVL.

This chain connects TRBV2 to TRBJ2-7, with D tentatively TRBD2 (5 bases). CDR1 is SNHLY and CDR2 is FYNNEI in the germline V gene. Trimming shortened V by 8 bases and J by 7 bases, and 15 bases separated the two germline ends. The CDR3 is 12 residues long. For the CDR3, the DNA is TGTGCCAGCGATGGGCCCAGAGGGGAGCAGTACTTC. Protein sequence: CASDGPRGEQYF.

This chain joins TRBV7-9 and TRBJ2-5, with 8 nucleotides matching TRBD2. The CDR3 spans 16 residues. Germline V gene lookup returns CDR1 SEHNR and CDR2 FQNEAQ (reference sequence). J lost 3 bases, V lost 5 bases, and 11 bases had no gene match. CDR3 loop: CASSLPVGAGEETQYF. CDR3 DNA: TGTGCCAGCAGCCTACCGGTCGGAGCGGGGGAAGAGACCCAGTACTTC.

The gene calls are TRBV10-3 and TRBJ2-3, with 14 positions matching TRBD2. Germline V gives CDR1 ENHRY, CDR2 SYGVKD. V lost 2 bases to trimming and J lost 3 bases; unmatched junction nucleotides: 4. There are 17 residues in the CDR3. CDR3 sequence: CAISEARTSGRTDTQYF. CDR3 bases: TGTGCCATCAGTGAGGCGCGGACTAGCGGGAGGACAGATACGCAGTATTTT.

The CDR3 DNA reads as TGTGCCTGGAGTGCAGGGGGGAAGGGGCAGTTCTTC. Translated, it gives CAWSAGGKGQFF. The chain joins TRBV30 to TRBJ2-1, with TRBD1 as a possible D gene (7 bases). From germline, CDR1 is GTSNPN and CDR2 SVGIG (reference sequence). V dropped 1 base and J dropped 12 bases, with 13 bases sitting between them. The length of the CDR3 is 12 residues.

This clone was picked up one time. The chain links TRBV19 to TRBJ1-3; 11 bases line up with TRBD1. The germline gives CDR1 LNHDA, CDR2 SQIVND (reference sequence). This CDR3 is 16 amino acids long. Trimming at V came to 6 bases and at J to 4 bases, leaving 8 bases not matched to a gene. CDR3 coding DNA: TGTGCCAGTAGGAAAGGACAGGGGGCGTCCGGAAACACCATATATTTT. Amino acids: CASRKGQGASGNTIYF.

Comments on this clone: The sample carries other DNA sequences with the same CDR3. The V gene is TRBV9, the J gene TRBJ1-1; D is uncertain. Germline assignment: CDR1 SGDLS and CDR2 YYNGEE. The CDR3 extends over 14 amino acids. Trimming took off 4 bases at V and 1 base at J, with 11 bases between the two ends. The CDR3 DNA reads as TGTGCCAGCAGCCCACGGCCCGGGAACACTGAAGCTTTCTTT. Translated: CASSPRPGNTEAFF.

The CDR3 DNA sequence: TGTGCCAGCAGCCCCCGCAGGGGGGACACTGAAGCTTTCTTT. It is translated as CASSPRRGDTEAFF. The rearrangement links TRBV13 to TRBJ1-1; 7 nucleotides agree with TRBD1. J was trimmed by 3 bases and V by 5 bases; bases with no gene match: 6. The germline V gene encodes CDR1 PRHDT and CDR2 FYEKMQ (reference sequence). This CDR3 is 14 amino acids long. Supplemented by reference TRBV13 and TRBJ1-1, the full variable domain reads AAGVIQSPRHLIKEKRETATLKCYPIPRHDTVYWYQQGPGQDPQFLISFYEKMQSDKGSIPDRFSAQQFSDYHSELNMSSLELGDSALYFCASSPRRGDTEAFFGQGTRLTVV.

The V call is TRBV5-4, the J call TRBJ2-7; 9 nucleotides line up with TRBD1. The CDR3 covers 14 residues. From germline, CDR1 is SGHNT and CDR2 YYREEE (reference sequence). With V trimmed by 4 bases and J by 4 bases, 6 bases remained unmatched. CDR3 in DNA: TGTGCCAGCAGCCAAAGGGACAGGGCTTACGAGCAGTACTTC. Translation: CASSQRDRAYEQYF.

The chain carries TRBV5-6 and TRBJ1-4, with D perhaps matching TRBD1 (5 bases). With 4 bases removed from V and 7 bases from J, the gap between germline ends came to 14 bases. This CDR3 has 14 amino acids. The V gene's germline CDR1 is SGHDT and CDR2 YYEEEE. Here the CDR3 DNA reads TGTGCCAGCAGCGCCGGGACTCCAGCTGAAAAACTGTTTTTT. Residues: CASSAGTPAEKLFF.

The rearrangement uses TRBV5-1 and TRBJ1-1; D call uncertain. The CDR3 spans 13 residues. The germline CDR1 and CDR2 sequences are SGHRS and YFSETQ. V lost 3 bases to trimming and J lost 10 bases, with 16 bases between them. The CDR3 sequence: CASSSDLSLGAFF. The CDR3 nucleotides read TGCGCCAGCAGCTCTGACTTGTCCCTAGGAGCTTTCTTT.

The chain links TRBV19 to TRBJ1-1, with TRBD1 matching over 7 bases. The CDR3 has 11 amino acids. Germline trimming cut 9 bases from V and 3 bases from J; bases unmatched to any gene: 1. Germline CDR1 is LNHDA and CDR2 is SQIVND (reference sequence). CDR3 nucleotide sequence: TGTGCCAGCGACAGGGACACTGAAGCTTTCTTT. Residues: CASDRDTEAFF.

The chain links TRBV4-1 to TRBJ2-2; 7 bases align to TRBD2. Germline loops: CDR1 MGHRA, CDR2 YSYEKL. This CDR3 spans 15 amino acids. The V segment lost 1 base and the J segment 3 bases; nucleotides outside the gene matches: 2. The CDR3 spells CASSQGRGYTGELFF. DNA of the CDR3: TGCGCCAGCAGCCAAGGGCGGGGGTACACCGGGGAGCTGTTTTTT.

The chain carries TRBV27 and TRBJ1-6; no firm D call. The germline V and J ends were trimmed by 6 bases and 7 bases, with 7 bases remaining between them. The CDR3 loop spans 12 amino acids. CDR1 is MNHEY, CDR2 SMNVEV, per germline (reference sequence). The CDR3 protein is CASSPENSPLHF. CDR3 nucleotide sequence: TGTGCCAGCAGCCCGGAGAATTCACCCCTCCACTTT.

The rearrangement joins TRBV6-5 to TRBJ1-2; the D gene is possibly TRBD1 (6 bases). Trimming removed 6 bases from V and 1 base from J, with 15 bases in between. From germline, CDR1 is MNHEY and CDR2 SVGAGI. The CDR3 is made up of 15 amino acids. The CDR3 DNA reads TGTGCCAGCAGATTCGGGACAACGGGTAACTATGGCTACACCTTC. This encodes CASRFGTTGNYGYTF.